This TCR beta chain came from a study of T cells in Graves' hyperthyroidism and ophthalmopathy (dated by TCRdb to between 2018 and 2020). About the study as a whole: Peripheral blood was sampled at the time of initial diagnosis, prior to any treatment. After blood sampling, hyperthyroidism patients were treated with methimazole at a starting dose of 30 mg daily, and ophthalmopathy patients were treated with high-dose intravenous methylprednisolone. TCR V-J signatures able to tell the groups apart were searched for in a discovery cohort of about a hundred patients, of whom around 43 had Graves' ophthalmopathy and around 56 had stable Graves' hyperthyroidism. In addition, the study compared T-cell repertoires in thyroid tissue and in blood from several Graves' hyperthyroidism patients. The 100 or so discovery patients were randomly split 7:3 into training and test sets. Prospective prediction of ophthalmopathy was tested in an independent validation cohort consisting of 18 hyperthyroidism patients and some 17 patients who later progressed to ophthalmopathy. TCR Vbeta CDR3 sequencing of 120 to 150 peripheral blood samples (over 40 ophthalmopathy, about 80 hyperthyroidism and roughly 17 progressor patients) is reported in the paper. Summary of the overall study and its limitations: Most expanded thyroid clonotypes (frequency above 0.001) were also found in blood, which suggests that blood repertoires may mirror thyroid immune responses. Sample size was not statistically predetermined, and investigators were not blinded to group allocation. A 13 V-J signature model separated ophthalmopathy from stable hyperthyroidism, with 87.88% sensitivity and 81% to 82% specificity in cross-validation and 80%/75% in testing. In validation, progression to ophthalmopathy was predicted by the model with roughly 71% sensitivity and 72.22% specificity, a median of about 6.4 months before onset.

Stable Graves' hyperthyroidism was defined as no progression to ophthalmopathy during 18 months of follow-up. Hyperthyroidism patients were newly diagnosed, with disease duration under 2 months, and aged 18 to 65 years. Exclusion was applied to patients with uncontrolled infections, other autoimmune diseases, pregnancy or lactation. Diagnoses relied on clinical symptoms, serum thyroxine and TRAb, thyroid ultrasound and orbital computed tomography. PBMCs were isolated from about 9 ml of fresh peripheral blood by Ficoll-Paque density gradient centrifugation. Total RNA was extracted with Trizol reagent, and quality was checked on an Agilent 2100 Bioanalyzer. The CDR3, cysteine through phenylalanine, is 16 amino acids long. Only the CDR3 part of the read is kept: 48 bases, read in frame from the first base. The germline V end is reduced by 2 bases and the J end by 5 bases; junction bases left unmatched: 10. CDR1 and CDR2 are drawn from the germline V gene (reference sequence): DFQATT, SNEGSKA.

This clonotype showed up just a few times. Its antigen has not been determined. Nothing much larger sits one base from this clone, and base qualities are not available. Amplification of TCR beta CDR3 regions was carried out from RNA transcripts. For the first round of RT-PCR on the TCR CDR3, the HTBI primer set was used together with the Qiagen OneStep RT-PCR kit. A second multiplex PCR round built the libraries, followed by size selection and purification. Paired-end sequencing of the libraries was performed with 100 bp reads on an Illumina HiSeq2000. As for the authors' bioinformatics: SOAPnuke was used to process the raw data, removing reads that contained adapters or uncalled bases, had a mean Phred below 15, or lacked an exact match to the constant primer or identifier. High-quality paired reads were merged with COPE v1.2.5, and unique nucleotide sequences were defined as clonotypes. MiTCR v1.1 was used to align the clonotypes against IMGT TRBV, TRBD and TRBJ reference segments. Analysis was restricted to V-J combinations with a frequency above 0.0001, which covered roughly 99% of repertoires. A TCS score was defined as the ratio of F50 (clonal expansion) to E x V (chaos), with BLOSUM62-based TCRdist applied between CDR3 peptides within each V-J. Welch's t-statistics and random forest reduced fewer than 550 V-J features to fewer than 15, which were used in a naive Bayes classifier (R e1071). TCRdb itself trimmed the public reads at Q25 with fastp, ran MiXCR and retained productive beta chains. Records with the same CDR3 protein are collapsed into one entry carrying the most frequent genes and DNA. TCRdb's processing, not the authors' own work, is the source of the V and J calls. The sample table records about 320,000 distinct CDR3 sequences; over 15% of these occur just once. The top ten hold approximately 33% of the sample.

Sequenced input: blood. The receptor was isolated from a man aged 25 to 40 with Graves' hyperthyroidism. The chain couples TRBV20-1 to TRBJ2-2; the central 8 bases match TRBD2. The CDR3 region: CSARMERERSTGELFF. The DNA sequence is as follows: TGCAGTGCTAGAATGGAGCGGGAGAGGAGTACCGGGGAGCTGTTTTTT.